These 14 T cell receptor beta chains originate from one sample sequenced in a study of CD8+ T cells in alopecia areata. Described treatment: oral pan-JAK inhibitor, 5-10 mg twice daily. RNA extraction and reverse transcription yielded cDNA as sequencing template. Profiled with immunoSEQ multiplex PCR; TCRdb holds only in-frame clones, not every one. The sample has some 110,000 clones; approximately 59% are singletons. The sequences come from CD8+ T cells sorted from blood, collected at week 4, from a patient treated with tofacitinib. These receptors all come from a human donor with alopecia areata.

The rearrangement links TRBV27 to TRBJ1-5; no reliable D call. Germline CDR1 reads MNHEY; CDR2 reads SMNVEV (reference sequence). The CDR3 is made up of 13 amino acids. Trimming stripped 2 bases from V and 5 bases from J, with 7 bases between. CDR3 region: CASSLVGYQPQHF. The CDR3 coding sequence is TGTGCCAGCAGTTTAGTGGGATATCAGCCCCAGCATTTT.

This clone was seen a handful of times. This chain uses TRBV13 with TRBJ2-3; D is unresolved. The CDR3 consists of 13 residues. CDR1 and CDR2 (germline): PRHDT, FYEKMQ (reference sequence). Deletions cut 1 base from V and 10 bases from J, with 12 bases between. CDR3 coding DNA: TGTGCCAGCAGCTTAGCGAGGTCGTGGGCGCAGTATTTT. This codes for CASSLARSWAQYF.

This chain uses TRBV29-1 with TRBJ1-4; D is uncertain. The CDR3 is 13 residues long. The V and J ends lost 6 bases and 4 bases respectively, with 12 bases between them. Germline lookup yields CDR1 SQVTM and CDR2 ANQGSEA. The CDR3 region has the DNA TGCAGCGTGCTGGAAGTGTTTAATGAAAAACTGTTTTTT. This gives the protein CSVLEVFNEKLFF.

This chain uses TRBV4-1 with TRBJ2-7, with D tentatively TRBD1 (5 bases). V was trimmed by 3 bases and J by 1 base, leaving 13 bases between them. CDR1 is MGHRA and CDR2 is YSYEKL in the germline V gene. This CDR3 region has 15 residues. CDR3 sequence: CASSQLLRESYEQYF. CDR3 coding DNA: TGCGCCAGCAGCCAGCTACTCAGGGAATCCTACGAGCAGTACTTC.

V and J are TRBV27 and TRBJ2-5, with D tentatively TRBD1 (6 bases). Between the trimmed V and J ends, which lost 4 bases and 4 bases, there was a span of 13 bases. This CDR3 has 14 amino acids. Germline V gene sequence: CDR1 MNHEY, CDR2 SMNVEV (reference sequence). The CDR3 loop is CASSYEGDLETQYF. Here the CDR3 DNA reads TGTGCCAGCAGTTACGAGGGGGATCTAGAGACCCAGTACTTC.

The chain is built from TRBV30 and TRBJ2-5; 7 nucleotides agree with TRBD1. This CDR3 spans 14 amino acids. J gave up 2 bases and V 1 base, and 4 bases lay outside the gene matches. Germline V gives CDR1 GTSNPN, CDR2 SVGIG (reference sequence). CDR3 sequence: CAWSGGGRQETQYF. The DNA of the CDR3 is TGTGCCTGGAGTGGAGGGGGCCGGCAAGAGACCCAGTACTTC.

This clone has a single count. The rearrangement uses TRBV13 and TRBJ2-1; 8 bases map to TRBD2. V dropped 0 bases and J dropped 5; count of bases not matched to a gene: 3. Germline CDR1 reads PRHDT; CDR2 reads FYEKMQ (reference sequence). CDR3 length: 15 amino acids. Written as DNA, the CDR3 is TGTGCCAGCAGCTTAGGCGGGGGGGCTGACAATGAGCAGTTCTTC. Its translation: CASSLGGGADNEQFF. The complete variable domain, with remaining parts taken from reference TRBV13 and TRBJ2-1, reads AAGVIQSPRHLIKEKRETATLKCYPIPRHDTVYWYQQGPGQDPQFLISFYEKMQSDKGSIPDRFSAQQFSDYHSELNMSSLELGDSALYFCASSLGGGADNEQFFGPGTRLTVL.

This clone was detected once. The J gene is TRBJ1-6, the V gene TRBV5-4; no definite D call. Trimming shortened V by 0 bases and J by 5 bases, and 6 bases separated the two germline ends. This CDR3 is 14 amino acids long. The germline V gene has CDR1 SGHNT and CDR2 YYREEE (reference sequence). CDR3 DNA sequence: TGTGCCAGCAGCTTGGTTGGGGATAATTCACCCCTCCACTTT. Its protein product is CASSLVGDNSPLHF.

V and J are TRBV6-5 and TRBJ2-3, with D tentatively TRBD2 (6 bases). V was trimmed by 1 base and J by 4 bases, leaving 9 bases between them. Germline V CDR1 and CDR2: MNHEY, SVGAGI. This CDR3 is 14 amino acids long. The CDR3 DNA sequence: TGTGCCAGCAGTTACTTAGCGGAGTCAGATACGCAGTATTTT. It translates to CASSYLAESDTQYF.

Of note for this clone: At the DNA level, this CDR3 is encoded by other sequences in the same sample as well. The CDR3 loop reads CASSQNRGETQYF. DNA of the CDR3: TGCGCCAGCAGCCAAAACAGGGGGGAGACCCAGTACTTC. The chain couples TRBV4-1 to TRBJ2-5, with 8 bases identical to TRBD1. The CDR3 totals 13 residues. Germline V CDR1 and CDR2: MGHRA, YSYEKL. With V trimmed by 2 bases and J by 5 bases, 1 base remained unmatched.

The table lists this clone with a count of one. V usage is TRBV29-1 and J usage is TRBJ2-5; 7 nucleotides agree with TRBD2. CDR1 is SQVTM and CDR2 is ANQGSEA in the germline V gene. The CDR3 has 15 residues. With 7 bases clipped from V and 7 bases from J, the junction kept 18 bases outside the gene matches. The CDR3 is CSAMRAGDSKGTQYF. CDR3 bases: TGCAGCGCCATGCGGGCGGGGGACTCGAAAGGGACCCAGTACTTC.

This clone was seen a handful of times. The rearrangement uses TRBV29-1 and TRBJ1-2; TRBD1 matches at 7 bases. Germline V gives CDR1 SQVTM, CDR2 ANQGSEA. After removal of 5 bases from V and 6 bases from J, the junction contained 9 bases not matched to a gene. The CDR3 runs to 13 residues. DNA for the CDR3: TGCAGCGTTCCGACAGGGTCTTATGATGGCTACACCTTC. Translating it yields CSVPTGSYDGYTF.

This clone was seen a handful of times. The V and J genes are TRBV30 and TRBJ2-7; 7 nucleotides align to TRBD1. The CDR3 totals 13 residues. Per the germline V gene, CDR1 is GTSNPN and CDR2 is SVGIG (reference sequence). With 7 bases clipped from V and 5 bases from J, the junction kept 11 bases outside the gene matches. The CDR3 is CAFEEQGWNEQYF. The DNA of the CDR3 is TGTGCCTTCGAGGAACAGGGGTGGAACGAGCAGTACTTC.

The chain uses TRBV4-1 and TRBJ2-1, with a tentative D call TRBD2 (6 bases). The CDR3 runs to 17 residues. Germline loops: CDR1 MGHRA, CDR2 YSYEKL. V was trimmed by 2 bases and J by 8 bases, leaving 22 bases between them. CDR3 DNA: TGCGCCAGCAGCCAATCCCCGGGACCCCACTTAGCGGATGAGCAGTTCTTC. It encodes CASSQSPGPHLADEQFF.